The rows below give T cell receptor beta chains drawn from one sample of a study of T cell repertoires in cytomegalovirus infection. What these receptors recognize is not known. TCRdb re-called the reads through MiXCR, storing one row per CDR3 protein. The sample carries about 830,000 distinct CDR3 sequences, 32% recorded once. The sample in question was cultured CD8+ T cells from PBMCs, obtained from culture after CMV antigen stimulation. These receptor sequences come from a human donor in good health (CMV status not recorded). Some clones in this sample may be carry-over from other donors' samples. Each CDR3 is given with its conserved first and last residue. D genes are given only for firm matches. Only part of the rows carry a size: once, few, many, or a class if the clone is expanded.

v_gene: TRBV7-7
j_gene: TRBJ2-2
abundance: .
d_gene: .
CDR3aa: CASSLVSVELAGELFF
CDR3nt: TGTGCTAGCAGCTTAGTATCCGTTGAATTGGCCGGGGAGCTGTTTTTT

v_gene: TRBV27
j_gene: TRBJ2-6
abundance: few
d_gene: .
CDR3aa: CASSPKIRVFGANVLTF
CDR3nt: TGTGCCAGCAGTCCAAAGATCAGAGTCTTTGGGGCCAACGTCCTGACTTTC

v_gene: TRBV6-5
j_gene: TRBJ1-1
abundance: .
d_gene: .
CDR3aa: CASSYLMNTEAFF
CDR3nt: TGTGCCAGCAGTTACCTTATGAACACTGAAGCTTTCTTT

v_gene: TRBV7-8
j_gene: TRBJ1-2
abundance: many
d_gene: .
CDR3aa: CASSLALGSRYGYTF
CDR3nt: TGTGCCAGCAGCTTAGCGCTCGGCAGCCGCTATGGCTACACCTTC

v_gene: TRBV6-6
j_gene: TRBJ2-3
abundance: .
d_gene: .
CDR3aa: CASSLYTSTDTQYF
CDR3nt: TGTGCCAGCAGCCTATATACTAGCACAGATACGCAGTATTTT

v_gene: TRBV7-3
j_gene: TRBJ2-3
abundance: .
d_gene: TRBD1
CDR3aa: CASSPTGGRADTQYF
CDR3nt: TGTGCCAGCAGCCCTACAGGGGGCCGGGCAGATACGCAGTATTTT

v_gene: TRBV12-3/TRBV12-4
j_gene: TRBJ1-6
abundance: .
d_gene: .
CDR3aa: CASSFTGPGSPLHF
CDR3nt: TGTGCCAGCAGTTTTACAGGGCCGGGTTCACCCCTCCACTTT

v_gene: TRBV7-2
j_gene: TRBJ2-7
abundance: .
d_gene: .
CDR3aa: CASSPGGGGEQYF
CDR3nt: TGTGCCAGCAGCCCCGGGGGAGGGGGCGAGCAGTACTTC

v_gene: TRBV6-2/TRBV6-3
j_gene: TRBJ2-3
abundance: many
d_gene: TRBD1
CDR3aa: CASSPDRGPADTQYF
CDR3nt: TGTGCCAGCAGCCCGGACAGGGGGCCGGCAGATACGCAGTATTTT

v_gene: TRBV28
j_gene: TRBJ1-1
abundance: few
d_gene: .
CDR3aa: CASRRSYIGTEAFF
CDR3nt: TGTGCCAGCAGACGGTCGTATATCGGTACTGAAGCTTTCTTT

v_gene: TRBV7-9
j_gene: TRBJ2-1
abundance: .
d_gene: .
CDR3aa: CASSDVGNGDEQFF
CDR3nt: TGTGCCAGCAGCGACGTGGGGAACGGGGATGAGCAGTTCTTC

v_gene: TRBV28
j_gene: TRBJ1-1
abundance: few
d_gene: .
CDR3aa: CASSLFVQGEAFF
CDR3nt: TGTGCCAGCAGTTTATTTGTGCAGGGCGAAGCTTTCTTT

v_gene: TRBV7-3
j_gene: TRBJ2-3
abundance: many
d_gene: TRBD2
CDR3aa: CASSHTGLAEDTQYF
CDR3nt: TGTGCCAGCAGCCATACGGGACTAGCAGAAGATACGCAGTATTTT

v_gene: TRBV2
j_gene: TRBJ2-3
abundance: .
d_gene: TRBD2
CDR3aa: CASSDLAVVSTDTQYF
CDR3nt: TGTGCCAGCAGTGACCTAGCGGTGGTTAGCACAGATACGCAGTATTTT

v_gene: TRBV6-2/TRBV6-3
j_gene: TRBJ1-2
abundance: .
d_gene: .
CDR3aa: CASSEPHFDYGYTF
CDR3nt: TGTGCCAGCAGTGAACCCCACTTTGACTATGGCTACACCTTC

v_gene: TRBV19
j_gene: TRBJ2-7
abundance: .
d_gene: TRBD1
CDR3aa: CASSLRQGAYEQYF
CDR3nt: TGTGCCAGTAGTCTGCGACAGGGGGCCTACGAGCAGTACTTC

v_gene: TRBV6-5
j_gene: TRBJ2-1
abundance: .
d_gene: TRBD2
CDR3aa: CASTLTSGGIYNEQFF
CDR3nt: TGTGCCAGCACCCTGACTAGCGGGGGGATCTACAATGAGCAGTTCTTC

v_gene: TRBV4-1
j_gene: TRBJ2-3
abundance: .
d_gene: TRBD2
CDR3aa: CASSQLAGDPTDTQYF
CDR3nt: TGCGCCAGCAGCCAACTAGCGGGGGACCCCACAGATACGCAGTATTTT

v_gene: TRBV7-6
j_gene: TRBJ2-7
abundance: .
d_gene: .
CDR3aa: CASSPTYRSYEQYF
CDR3nt: TGTGCCAGCAGCCCAACGTACCGTTCCTACGAGCAGTACTTC

v_gene: TRBV19
j_gene: TRBJ1-2
abundance: .
d_gene: .
CDR3aa: CASGKEGLYGYTF
CDR3nt: TGTGCCAGTGGGAAGGAGGGACTCTATGGCTACACCTTC

v_gene: TRBV28
j_gene: TRBJ1-3
abundance: .
d_gene: .
CDR3aa: CASSFGSALGFSGNTIYF
CDR3nt: TGTGCCAGCAGTTTTGGTTCGGCTTTGGGTTTCTCTGGAAACACCATATATTTT

v_gene: TRBV13
j_gene: TRBJ1-1
abundance: .
d_gene: .
CDR3aa: CASSFLNNPLSNPEAFF
CDR3nt: TGTGCCAGCAGCTTCCTTAATAACCCGCTTTCAAACCCTGAAGCTTTCTTT

v_gene: TRBV6-5
j_gene: TRBJ1-4
abundance: .
d_gene: .
CDR3aa: CASSSRERGYEKLFF
CDR3nt: TGTGCCAGCAGCTCCCGGGAGCGGGGCTATGAAAAACTGTTTTTT

v_gene: TRBV7-2
j_gene: TRBJ1-2
abundance: few
d_gene: .
CDR3aa: CASSPVTGANYGYTF
CDR3nt: TGTGCCAGCAGCCCCGTTACGGGGGCTAACTATGGCTACACCTTC

v_gene: TRBV4-2
j_gene: TRBJ2-3
abundance: few
d_gene: .
CDR3aa: CASSQEWGQGDTQYF
CDR3nt: TGTGCCAGCAGCCAAGAATGGGGACAAGGAGATACGCAGTATTTT

v_gene: TRBV2
j_gene: TRBJ2-1
abundance: .
d_gene: .
CDR3aa: CASSEGVDRPSEQFF
CDR3nt: TGTGCCAGCAGTGAAGGGGTAGACAGGCCCAGTGAGCAGTTCTTC

v_gene: TRBV20-1
j_gene: TRBJ2-4
abundance: .
d_gene: .
CDR3aa: CSAPRGTAKNIQYF
CDR3nt: TGCAGTGCCCCACGGGGTACGGCCAAAAACATTCAGTACTTC

v_gene: TRBV6-2/TRBV6-3
j_gene: TRBJ2-1
abundance: .
d_gene: TRBD2
CDR3aa: CASSYDTSGGYNEQFF
CDR3nt: TGTGCCAGCAGTTACGACACTAGCGGGGGGTACAATGAGCAGTTCTTC

v_gene: TRBV15
j_gene: TRBJ1-2
abundance: few
d_gene: .
CDR3aa: CATSRDTWGPDDYGYTF
CDR3nt: TGTGCCACCAGCAGAGATACGTGGGGCCCCGATGACTATGGCTACACCTTC

v_gene: TRBV6-2/TRBV6-3
j_gene: TRBJ2-1
abundance: once
d_gene: .
CDR3aa: CVSSYVQRDNEQFF
CDR3nt: TGTGTCAGCAGTTACGTACAGCGAGACAATGAGCAGTTCTTC

v_gene: TRBV6-5
j_gene: TRBJ1-2
abundance: few
d_gene: .
CDR3aa: CASSYSADNYGYTF
CDR3nt: TGTGCCAGCAGTTACTCTGCGGACAATTATGGCTACACCTTC